This T cell receptor beta chain originates from a study of control samples from healthy donors and cancer patients. Clones were sequenced by immunoSEQ multiplex PCR, and TCRdb holds only the in-frame ones, with some missing. The data show around 150,000 clones, with over 85% seen just once and roughly 8.4% held by the top ten. The CDR3 has 15 residues. Trimming took 5 bases from V and 5 from J; bases not matched to a gene: 4. Germline V gives CDR1 SEHNR, CDR2 FQNEAQ (reference sequence). The rearrangement links TRBV7-9 to TRBJ1-6, with 9 bases matching TRBD1. The sequencing input was blood. This receptor was taken from a woman aged 40 to 55 in good health. CDR3 sequence (DNA): TGTGCCAGCAGCGTGGGACAGGGCCATAATTCACCCCTCCACTTT. Amino acids: CASSVGQGHNSPLHF.